These T cell receptor beta chains were read from a single sample in a study of a mutant IDH1 vaccine in newly diagnosed glioma. TCRdb keeps only in-frame clones here, not all; method: immunoSEQ multiplex PCR. The sample lists tens of thousands of clones; roughly 93% were seen once. Material: PBMCs, obtained from a glioma patient treated with radiotherapy, temozolomide or both. The receptors derive from a man in his forties with glioma. Each CDR3 is given with its conserved first and last residue. Fields, in order: V gene, D gene, J gene, clone size, CDR3 protein, CDR3 DNA. The D gene is left open where the match is weak. Not every row has a clone size; where given, it reads once, few, many or a size class.

v_call: TRBV18
d_call: NA
j_call: TRBJ1-1
clone_size: NA
cdr3_aa: CASSPPGGAGGTEAFF
cdr3_nt: TGTGCCAGCTCACCACCGGGGGGCGCGGGGGGCACTGAAGCTTTCTTT

v_call: TRBV15
d_call: TRBD2
j_call: TRBJ2-3
clone_size: NA
cdr3_aa: CATSGRLAGGADTQYF
cdr3_nt: TGTGCCACCAGCGGGAGACTAGCGGGAGGGGCAGATACGCAGTATTTT

v_call: TRBV6-6
d_call: TRBD1
j_call: TRBJ1-2
clone_size: NA
cdr3_aa: CASSYSGQGGYTF
cdr3_nt: TGTGCCAGCAGCTACTCCGGACAGGGGGGCTACACCTTC

v_call: TRBV27
d_call: TRBD1
j_call: TRBJ2-7
clone_size: NA
cdr3_aa: CASSFFPGQGRDEQYF
cdr3_nt: TGTGCCAGCAGTTTTTTCCCGGGACAGGGTAGGGACGAGCAGTACTTC

v_call: TRBV4-1
d_call: NA
j_call: TRBJ1-2
clone_size: NA
cdr3_aa: CASSQGDRGYTF
cdr3_nt: TGCGCCAGCAGCCAAGGTGATCGGGGCTACACCTTC

v_call: TRBV7-9
d_call: TRBD2
j_call: TRBJ2-1
clone_size: once
cdr3_aa: CASSFQSSGGSSYNEQFF
cdr3_nt: TGTGCCAGCAGCTTCCAGTCTAGCGGGGGTTCCTCCTACAATGAGCAGTTCTTC

v_call: TRBV2
d_call: NA
j_call: TRBJ1-1
clone_size: NA
cdr3_aa: CASKISLNTEAFF
cdr3_nt: TGTGCCAGCAAAATCTCCCTGAACACTGAAGCTTTCTTT

v_call: TRBV9
d_call: TRBD1
j_call: TRBJ2-7
clone_size: NA
cdr3_aa: CASSGGQGSYEQYF
cdr3_nt: TGTGCCAGCAGCGGCGGACAGGGGAGCTACGAGCAGTACTTC

v_call: TRBV27
d_call: NA
j_call: TRBJ1-4
clone_size: NA
cdr3_aa: CASSFSAPGWQLFF
cdr3_nt: TGTGCCAGCAGTTTTTCGGCCCCCGGGTGGCAACTGTTTTTT

v_call: TRBV9
d_call: NA
j_call: TRBJ2-5
clone_size: NA
cdr3_aa: CASSVGTRETQYF
cdr3_nt: TGTGCCAGCAGCGTAGGGACACGGGAGACCCAGTACTTC

v_call: TRBV27
d_call: NA
j_call: TRBJ2-7
clone_size: few
cdr3_aa: CASSAGNYEQYF
cdr3_nt: TGTGCCAGCTCCGCAGGGAACTACGAGCAGTACTTC

v_call: TRBV30
d_call: NA
j_call: TRBJ2-7
clone_size: NA
cdr3_aa: CAWTLGLSYEQYF
cdr3_nt: TGTGCCTGGACCCTGGGACTCTCCTACGAGCAGTACTTC

v_call: TRBV10-3
d_call: NA
j_call: TRBJ2-2
clone_size: NA
cdr3_aa: CAISSTGELFF
cdr3_nt: TGTGCCATCAGTTCCACCGGGGAGCTGTTTTTT

v_call: TRBV2
d_call: NA
j_call: TRBJ1-2
clone_size: NA
cdr3_aa: CASRLTLNYGYTF
cdr3_nt: TGTGCCAGCAGATTGACACTTAACTATGGCTACACCTTC

v_call: TRBV6-5
d_call: NA
j_call: TRBJ2-7
clone_size: NA
cdr3_aa: CASSTPGTYEQYF
cdr3_nt: TGTGCCAGCAGTACCCCCGGGACCTACGAGCAGTACTTC

v_call: TRBV11-3
d_call: TRBD2
j_call: TRBJ2-3
clone_size: NA
cdr3_aa: CASSTRLAGVGSTDTQYF
cdr3_nt: TGTGCCAGCAGCACGCGACTAGCGGGAGTTGGTAGCACAGATACGCAGTATTTT

v_call: TRBV27
d_call: TRBD2
j_call: TRBJ2-1
clone_size: few
cdr3_aa: CASSLPTSGRYNEQFF
cdr3_nt: TGTGCCAGCAGTTTACCGACTAGCGGGAGGTACAATGAGCAGTTCTTC

v_call: TRBV13
d_call: TRBD1
j_call: TRBJ2-2
clone_size: NA
cdr3_aa: CASSSTGGAYTGELFF
cdr3_nt: TGTGCCAGCAGCTCGACAGGGGGCGCGTACACCGGGGAGCTGTTTTTT

v_call: TRBV11-3
d_call: TRBD1
j_call: TRBJ1-2
clone_size: NA
cdr3_aa: CASSMTGDSRGNYGYTF
cdr3_nt: TGTGCCAGCAGCATGACGGGGGACAGCCGAGGGAACTATGGCTACACCTTC

v_call: TRBV5-1
d_call: NA
j_call: TRBJ2-7
clone_size: NA
cdr3_aa: CARRKEGYEQYF
cdr3_nt: TGCGCCCGGAGGAAGGAGGGCTACGAGCAGTACTTC

v_call: TRBV27
d_call: TRBD2
j_call: TRBJ2-7
clone_size: NA
cdr3_aa: CASSLMTAGGRDNEQYF
cdr3_nt: TGTGCCAGCAGTTTAATGACAGCGGGAGGACGCGATAACGAGCAGTACTTC

v_call: TRBV4-2
d_call: TRBD2
j_call: TRBJ2-3
clone_size: NA
cdr3_aa: CASSQETRASGRNTQYF
cdr3_nt: TGTGCCAGCAGCCAAGAAACCAGGGCTAGCGGCCGGAATACGCAGTATTTT

v_call: TRBV6-4
d_call: NA
j_call: TRBJ2-2
clone_size: NA
cdr3_aa: CASSAGDTGELFF
cdr3_nt: TGTGCCAGCAGTGCGGGAGACACCGGGGAGCTGTTTTTT

v_call: TRBV7-3
d_call: NA
j_call: TRBJ1-1
clone_size: NA
cdr3_aa: CASSRRGNTEAFF
cdr3_nt: TGTGCCAGCAGCAGACGAGGGAACACTGAAGCTTTCTTT